This T cell receptor beta chain was found in a study of blood T cells in healthy people across ages. Study-level information: With template switching, about one barcoded beta molecule was captured per two T cells. Study observations and caveats: When one million T cells were used, diversity estimates were thought to be underestimates.

With regard to this clonotype: What it binds is not known.

Primed by a sample-barcoded 5' primer and a J-beta primer mix, a second PCR proceeded for about 7 to 12 cycles. TCRdb redid the calling of the 5' RACE reads with MiXCR, one entry per CDR3 protein. The table lists some 890,000 distinct CDR3 sequences, 25% to 30% of them singletons, with roughly a tenth in the top ten. V lost 0 bases and J 3 bases, leaving 10 bases between the germline ends. The CDR3 is 14 amino acids. The germline gives CDR1 SGHKS, CDR2 YYEKEE (reference sequence). Roughly 10 milliliters of peripheral blood were drawn from each donor. These data also formed part of another study, on T cells of mothers and their children. That investigation notes: The study obtained over 8 million TCR beta CDR3 reads per mother and around 2.7 million per child.

The sequence was collected from a woman aged 35 to 49 in good health. The gene calls are TRBV5-5 and TRBJ2-7; D ambiguous. Sequencing was done on a sample of blood. The CDR3 here is CASSLDTGRYEQYF. Here the CDR3 DNA reads TGTGCCAGCAGCTTGGACACGGGTCGCTACGAGCAGTACTTC.